The 16 T cell receptor beta chains given below trace back to one sample, sequenced in a study of beta chain features in type 1 diabetes. What was sequenced were expressed TCRB transcripts, since all of the isolated RNA had been reverse transcribed. The assay was immunoSEQ multiplex PCR, and TCRdb's table has in-frame clones only and misses some. Of some 360,000 clones listed, 20% are singletons. The sample comprised naive CD4+ T cells from blood. The receptors derive from a woman between 18 and 29 years old in good health.

CDR3 in DNA: TGTGCCAGCTCAGCTACGGGGGAGGGGCAGTACTTC. It specifies CASSATGEGQYF. This chain joins TRBV18 and TRBJ2-7; TRBD2 aligns across 7 bases. With 5 bases clipped from V and 9 bases from J, the junction kept 7 bases outside the gene matches. The germline V gene encodes CDR1 KGHSH and CDR2 LQKENI. The CDR3 runs to 12 residues.

In its sample, this clone was seen a few times. V gene TRBV11-2 combines with J gene TRBJ2-7; TRBD2 aligns across 7 bases. The CDR3 runs 16 residues. J was trimmed by 5 bases and V by 9 bases; bases with no gene match: 19. Germline CDR1 is SGHAT and CDR2 is FQNNGV. CDR3 nucleotides: TGTGCCAGTACACACGAGGTGTGGCGGGAGACCCACGAGCAGTACTTC. This encodes CASTHEVWRETHEQYF. The full variable domain, rest sourced from reference TRBV11-2 and TRBJ2-7, is EAGVAQSPRYKIIEKRQSVAFWCNPISGHATLYWYQQILGQGPKLLIQFQNNGVVDDSQLPKDRFSAERLKGVDSTLKIQPAKLEDSAVYLCASTHEVWRETHEQYFGPGTRLTVT.

The chain recombines TRBV9 with TRBJ2-5, with D perhaps matching TRBD2 (6 bases). CDR3 length: 16 residues. Germline V CDR1 and CDR2: SGDLS, YYNGEE. Trimming removed 5 bases at V and 4 bases at J, with 21 bases between. The DNA of the CDR3 is TGTGCCAGCAGTATGCAAGTCGGGGGAACTAGAGAGACCCAGTACTTC. Translation gives CASSMQVGGTRETQYF.

DNA for the CDR3: TGTGCCAGCAGCCTTCTCGCAGGGACAGATACGCAGTATTTT. Amino acid sequence: CASSLLAGTDTQYF. The rearrangement links TRBV4-2 to TRBJ2-3, with D possibly matching TRBD1 (5 bases). The CDR3 totals 14 residues. Germline loops: CDR1 LGHNA, CDR2 YNFKEQ. Trimming shortened V by 4 bases and J by 3 bases, and 11 bases separated the two germline ends.

The chain uses TRBV2 and TRBJ2-1; 11 bases agree with TRBD1. CDR1 is SNHLY, CDR2 FYNNEI, per germline. This CDR3 contains 13 residues. The V segment lost 7 bases and the J segment 9 bases; nucleotides outside the gene matches: 5. In DNA, the CDR3 is TGTGCCAGCAAGGGGACAGGGGGAAGTGAGCAGTTCTTC. The encoded protein is CASKGTGGSEQFF. The full variable domain, with the rest looked up from reference TRBV2 and TRBJ2-1, is EPEVTQTPSHQVTQMGQEVILRCVPISNHLYFYWYRQILGQKVEFLVSFYNNEISEKSEIFDDQFSVERPDGSNFTLKIRSTKLEDSAMYFCASKGTGGSEQFFGPGTRLTVL.

The chain combines TRBV7-2 with TRBJ1-2, with a tentative D call TRBD1 (6 bases). The CDR3 consists of 15 residues. V was trimmed by 5 bases and J by 1 base, leaving 14 bases between them. Per germline, CDR1 SGHTA and CDR2 FQGNSA. CDR3 region: CASSLGGADNYGYTF. The CDR3 bases are TGTGCCAGCAGCCTCGGGGGGGCAGATAACTATGGCTACACCTTC.

This clone occurred a few times. V gene TRBV27 combines with J gene TRBJ2-7; 8 bases map to TRBD1. Germline CDR1 is MNHEY and CDR2 is SMNVEV (reference sequence). This CDR3 contains 13 residues. Trimming at V came to 9 bases and at J to 3 bases, leaving 7 bases not matched to a gene. CDR3 sequence reads: CARRGQGVYEQYF. DNA for the CDR3: TGTGCCAGGCGAGGACAGGGAGTCTACGAGCAGTACTTC.

V usage is TRBV18 and J usage is TRBJ1-1; perhaps TRBD1 as D (5 bases). There are 14 residues in the CDR3. CDR1 is KGHSH, CDR2 LQKENI, per germline. Trimming left V 10 bases short and J 1 base short, with 16 bases between. The CDR3 DNA follows: TGTGCCACCGCCTGGGGGAGGGCGAACACTGAAGCTTTCTTT. Residues: CATAWGRANTEAFF.

The rearrangement uses TRBV2 and TRBJ2-7; 10 nucleotides agree with TRBD2. The CDR3 is 16 residues long. In germline, CDR1 is SNHLY, CDR2 FYNNEI. V shed 0 bases and J 2 bases; nucleotides not matched to a gene: 4. In DNA form, the CDR3 reads TGTGCCAGCAGTGAAGCGCTTCTAGCGGGGGCCTACGAGCAGTACTTC. It is translated as CASSEALLAGAYEQYF.

V is TRBV7-2 and J is TRBJ2-5, with 7 nucleotides matching TRBD2. Germline CDR1 reads SGHTA; CDR2 reads FQGNSA. V lost 5 bases and J lost 4; bases outside the gene matches: 10. The CDR3 length is 15 residues. DNA of the CDR3: TGTGCCAGCAGCCTTAGGGAGGGCCGGGTAGAGACCCAGTACTTC. This translates into CASSLREGRVETQYF.

This chain links TRBV7-9 with TRBJ1-2; a possible D gene is TRBD1 (5 bases). This CDR3 contains 15 residues. V was clipped by 1 base and J by 8 bases, with 17 bases between them. The V gene's germline CDR1 is SEHNR and CDR2 FQNEAQ (reference sequence). Here the CDR3 reads CASSLVYEDNPGYTF. CDR3 nucleotides: TGTGCCAGCAGCTTAGTTTATGAGGACAATCCCGGCTACACCTTC.

This clone was counted only a few times. The rearrangement joins TRBV19 to TRBJ2-7, with 8 bases lining up with TRBD2. V lost 7 bases and J lost 4; bases outside the gene matches: 9. The CDR3 contains 14 residues. From germline, CDR1 is LNHDA and CDR2 SQIVND (reference sequence). The CDR3: CASTSTPGGYEQYF. DNA of the CDR3: TGTGCCAGTACCTCCACGCCGGGGGGGTACGAGCAGTACTTC.

This clone was counted a few times. The rearrangement uses TRBV7-9 and TRBJ2-3, with D maybe TRBD1 (6 bases). The germline CDR1 and CDR2 sequences are SEHNR and FQNEAQ (reference sequence). Trimming shortened V by 4 bases and J by 6 bases, and 11 bases separated the two germline ends. This CDR3 region has 13 residues. CDR3 in amino acids: CASSSGEADTQYF. The CDR3 nucleotides are TGTGCCAGCAGCTCAGGGGAAGCCGATACGCAGTATTTT.

This sequence joins TRBV29-1 and TRBJ2-3, with TRBD1 matching over 7 bases. The CDR3 is 15 residues long. V lost 4 bases and J lost 3; bases outside the gene matches: 10. Germline lookup yields CDR1 SQVTM and CDR2 ANQGSEA. The CDR3 loop reads CSVVRTGSGTDTQYF. CDR3 nucleotide sequence: TGCAGCGTTGTTCGGACAGGCAGTGGGACAGATACGCAGTATTTT.

The gene calls are TRBV4-2 and TRBJ2-1, with 7 bases aligning to TRBD2. The V gene's germline CDR1 is LGHNA and CDR2 YNFKEQ. V trimming: 0 bases; J trimming: 4 bases; junction bases outside the gene matches: 6. This CDR3 comprises 16 residues. This chain's CDR3 is CASSQDPSGPYNEQFF. The CDR3 coding sequence is TGTGCCAGCAGCCAAGATCCTAGCGGACCTTACAATGAGCAGTTCTTC.

This chain connects TRBV7-2 to TRBJ2-1; 7 bases are shared with TRBD2. The V and J ends lost 5 bases and 7 bases, in that order; junction bases with no gene match: 11. The germline CDR1 and CDR2 sequences are SGHTA and FQGNSA. The length of the CDR3 is 15 residues. The chain's CDR3 is CASSLGGTRRNEQFF. The CDR3 bases are TGTGCCAGCAGCCTGGGGGGGACGCGAAGAAATGAGCAGTTCTTC.